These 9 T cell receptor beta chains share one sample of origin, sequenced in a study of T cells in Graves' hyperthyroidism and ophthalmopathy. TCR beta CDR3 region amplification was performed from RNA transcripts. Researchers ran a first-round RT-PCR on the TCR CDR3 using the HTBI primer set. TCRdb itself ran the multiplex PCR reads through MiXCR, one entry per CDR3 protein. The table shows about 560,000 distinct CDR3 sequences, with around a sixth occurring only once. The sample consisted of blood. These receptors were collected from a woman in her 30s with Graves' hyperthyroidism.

CDR3 sequence: CASSLTGGAREQFF. The CDR3 coding sequence is TGTGCCAGCAGCTTAACCGGCGGGGCAAGGGAGCAGTTCTTC. The chain has TRBV5-6 and TRBJ2-1, with D perhaps TRBD2 (6 bases). Germline V gene data show CDR1 as SGHDT and CDR2 as YYEEEE. V was pared by 2 bases and J by 10 bases, with 16 bases between. The CDR3 has 14 amino acids. Filled out from reference TRBV5-6 and TRBJ2-1, the complete variable domain reads DAGVTQSPTHLIKTRGQQVTLRCSPKSGHDTVSWYQQALGQGPQFIFQYYEEEERQRGNFPDRFSGHQFPNYSSELNVNALLLGDSALYLCASSLTGGAREQFFGPGTRLTVL.

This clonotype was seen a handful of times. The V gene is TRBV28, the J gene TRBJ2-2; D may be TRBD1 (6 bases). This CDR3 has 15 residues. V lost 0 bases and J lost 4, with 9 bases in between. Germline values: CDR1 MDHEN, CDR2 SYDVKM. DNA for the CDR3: TGTGCCAGCAGTTTATGGCAGGGGACCACCGGGGAGCTGTTTTTT. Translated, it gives CASSLWQGTTGELFF.

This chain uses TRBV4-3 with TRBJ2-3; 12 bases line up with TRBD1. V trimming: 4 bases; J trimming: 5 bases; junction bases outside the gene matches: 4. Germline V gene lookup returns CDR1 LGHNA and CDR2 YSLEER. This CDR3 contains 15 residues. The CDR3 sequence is CASSRDRGQGDTQYF. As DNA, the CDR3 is TGCGCCAGCAGCCGGGACAGGGGGCAAGGAGATACGCAGTATTTT.

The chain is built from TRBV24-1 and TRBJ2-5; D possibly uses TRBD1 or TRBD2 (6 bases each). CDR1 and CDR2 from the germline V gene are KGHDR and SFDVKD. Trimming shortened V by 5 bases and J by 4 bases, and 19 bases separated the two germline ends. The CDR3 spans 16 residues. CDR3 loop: CATSGAGGGDLETQYF. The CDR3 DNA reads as TGTGCCACCAGTGGGGCCGGAGGGGGAGATCTAGAGACCCAGTACTTC.

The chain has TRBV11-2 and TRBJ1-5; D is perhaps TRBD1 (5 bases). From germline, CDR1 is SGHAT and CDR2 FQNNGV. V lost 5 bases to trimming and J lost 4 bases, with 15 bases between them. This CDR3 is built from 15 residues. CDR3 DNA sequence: TGTGCCAGCAGCGGAGGGACTCGTGAAAATCAGCCCCAGCATTTT. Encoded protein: CASSGGTRENQPQHF.

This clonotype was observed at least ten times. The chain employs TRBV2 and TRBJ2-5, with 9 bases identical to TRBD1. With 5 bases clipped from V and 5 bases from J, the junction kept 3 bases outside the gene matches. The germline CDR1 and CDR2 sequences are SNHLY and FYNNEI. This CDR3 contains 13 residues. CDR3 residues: CASSTGGSETQYF. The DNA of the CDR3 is TGTGCCAGCAGTACAGGGGGCTCGGAGACCCAGTACTTC.

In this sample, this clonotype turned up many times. The CDR3 reads CASSVTTSGYEQYF. CDR3 nucleotides: TGTGCCAGCAGCGTAACTACTAGCGGCTACGAGCAGTACTTC. The chain joins TRBV7-2 to TRBJ2-7; 8 bases align to TRBD2. CDR1 is SGHTA, CDR2 FQGNSA, per germline. The V and J ends lost 5 bases and 3 bases, in that order; junction bases with no gene match: 6. The length of the CDR3 is 14 residues.

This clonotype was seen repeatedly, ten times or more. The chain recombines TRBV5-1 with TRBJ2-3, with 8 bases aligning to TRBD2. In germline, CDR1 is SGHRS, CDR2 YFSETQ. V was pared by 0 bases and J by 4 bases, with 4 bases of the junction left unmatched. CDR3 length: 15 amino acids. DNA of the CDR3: TGCGCCAGCAGCTTGGCTGGCGGGAGGTCAGATACGCAGTATTTT. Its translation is CASSLAGGRSDTQYF.

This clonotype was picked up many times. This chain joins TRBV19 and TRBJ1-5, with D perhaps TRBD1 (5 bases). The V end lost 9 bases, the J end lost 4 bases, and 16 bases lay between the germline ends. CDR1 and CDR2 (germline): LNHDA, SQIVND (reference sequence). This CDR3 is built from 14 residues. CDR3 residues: CASQGASPNQPQHF. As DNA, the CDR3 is TGTGCCAGCCAAGGGGCCTCCCCAAATCAGCCCCAGCATTTT.